This TCR beta chain is drawn from a study of human T cells and chemical hapten exposure (dated by TCRdb to about 2021). For the wider study: For sensitization, 2% DPC in acetone was applied to a roughly 2 cm by roughly 2 cm area of upper inner arm skin. Alopecia areata with under or over 50% scalp involvement, alopecia totalis and alopecia universalis were represented in the patient cohort, which was mostly female. Patch testing on the upper back used Finn chambers containing 0.01% DPC, with scoring done after 6 days according to International Contact Dermatitis Research Group standards. Approximately 30 alopecia patients provided blood for TCR sequencing at one to four time points (pre-sensitization, 2, 6 and 24 weeks). Blood samples were taken from patients before sensitization (week 0) and at 2, 6 and about 24 weeks after DPC sensitization. Libraries were combined into a pool for sequencing, and differences in TCR yield between samples came mainly from small differences in library volumes within the pool. The study tracked peripheral blood TCR repertoire changes in vivo during primary and secondary sensitization to the hapten diphenylcyclopropenone (DPC) in alopecia patients. Throughout the study period of 20 to 25 weeks, patients also received therapeutic DPC doses to the scalp every week. Here is what the overall study found, with its caveats: Significantly more large CDR3 similarity clusters were formed by expanded TCRs than by pre-sensitization or healthy control sets, consistent with antigen-driven responses. The number of PT1 expanded TCRs positively correlated with patch test score, significant at thresholds 8, 16 and 32 but not 4. All patients had alopecia, a presumed autoimmune disease, so their immune response might differ from that of healthy individuals. Repeated subsampling changed both the strength of the expansion versus patch-test correlation and the threshold at which that correlation became significant. No change with DPC sensitization was found in the number of TCRs above 1 in 1000 frequency, and no evidence of global repertoire structure alterations was found.

At least ten counts were recorded for this clonotype. Its target antigen remains unknown. The sample holds no much larger clone one base away, and base qualities are not on file. Library creation used RACE. Data came from a NextSeq 500. During library preparation, unique molecular identifiers were attached to individual cDNA molecules so that TCRs could be counted in a quantitative, reproducible way. For every blood RNA sample, sequencing covered both the TCR alpha and TCR beta chains. The authors' analysis ran thus. Samples had a median of about 96,000 TCRs, with a range from roughly 20,000 to 700,000. V, J and CDR3 annotation of the TCR reads was carried out using the Decombinator software suite. Every sample was subsampled to the same number of TCRs (28,000) for the PS versus PT1 abundance plots. TCRs were defined as expanded if absent before sensitization and observed at least eight times at the 2-week time point. TCRdb trimmed public reads at Q25 via fastp, called clones via MiXCR and kept in-frame beta chains. Each entry merges the rows of one CDR3 protein and shows their most common DNA and genes. TCRdb's processing, not the study's, gives the V and J calls here. This sample holds 200,000 to 300,000 distinct CDR3 sequences; approximately 8.6% were observed only once. 2% to 2.5% of the sample is taken by the ten largest.

Sample time point, as interpreted from the label and publication: pre-sensitization, week 0. The treatment or condition label here, explained by the study, means: therapeutic diphenylcyclopropenone sensitization with weekly scalp DPC. At each patch-test visit, blood was drawn before the patch test was applied. Patients were eligible if aged 18 to 70, diagnosed with alopecia and judged suitable for DPC therapy, and pregnant patients were excluded. Total RNA was extracted from unfractionated whole blood collected in Tempus Blood RNA tubes. This clonotype originated in a woman in her thirties or forties with alopecia areata. Some clones in this sample may be carry-over from other donors' samples. Sequencing used whole blood, obtained in connection with sensitization to the hapten diphenylcyclopropenone (DPC).

The CDR3 sequence is CASSQDHTDYTGELFF. The nucleotide sequence reads as follows: TGTGCCAGCAGCCAAGATCACACTGATTACACCGGGGAGCTGTTTTTT. The chain is assembled from TRBV4-2 and TRBJ2-2, with no reliable assignment of the D segment. V is shortened by 0 bases, J by 3 bases, and the region joining them spans 11 bases. Sequences LGHNA (CDR1) and YNFKEQ (CDR2) are obtained from the germline V gene. There are 16 amino acids in the CDR3, from cysteine to phenylalanine inclusive. The entry retains the CDR3 DNA only, 48 bases that are in frame from base 1.